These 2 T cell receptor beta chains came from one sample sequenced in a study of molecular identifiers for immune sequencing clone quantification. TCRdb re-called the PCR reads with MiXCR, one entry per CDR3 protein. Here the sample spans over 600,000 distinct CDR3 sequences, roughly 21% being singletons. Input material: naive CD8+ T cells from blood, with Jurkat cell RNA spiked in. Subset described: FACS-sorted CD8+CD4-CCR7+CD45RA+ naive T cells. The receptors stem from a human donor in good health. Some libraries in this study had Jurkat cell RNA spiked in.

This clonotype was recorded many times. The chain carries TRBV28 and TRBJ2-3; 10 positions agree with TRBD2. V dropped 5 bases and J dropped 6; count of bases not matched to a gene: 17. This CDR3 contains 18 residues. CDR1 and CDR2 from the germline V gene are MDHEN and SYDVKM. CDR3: CASSASNSGLALSDTQYF. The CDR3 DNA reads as TGTGCCAGCAGTGCATCTAACTCGGGACTAGCGTTAAGCGATACGCAGTATTTT.

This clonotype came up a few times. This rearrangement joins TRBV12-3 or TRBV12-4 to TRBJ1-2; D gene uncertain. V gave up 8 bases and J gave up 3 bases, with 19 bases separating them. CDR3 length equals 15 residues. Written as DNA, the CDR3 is TGTGCCAGCGGTCCAGTCGGGAGGGTTGACTATGGCTACACCTTC. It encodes CASGPVGRVDYGYTF.